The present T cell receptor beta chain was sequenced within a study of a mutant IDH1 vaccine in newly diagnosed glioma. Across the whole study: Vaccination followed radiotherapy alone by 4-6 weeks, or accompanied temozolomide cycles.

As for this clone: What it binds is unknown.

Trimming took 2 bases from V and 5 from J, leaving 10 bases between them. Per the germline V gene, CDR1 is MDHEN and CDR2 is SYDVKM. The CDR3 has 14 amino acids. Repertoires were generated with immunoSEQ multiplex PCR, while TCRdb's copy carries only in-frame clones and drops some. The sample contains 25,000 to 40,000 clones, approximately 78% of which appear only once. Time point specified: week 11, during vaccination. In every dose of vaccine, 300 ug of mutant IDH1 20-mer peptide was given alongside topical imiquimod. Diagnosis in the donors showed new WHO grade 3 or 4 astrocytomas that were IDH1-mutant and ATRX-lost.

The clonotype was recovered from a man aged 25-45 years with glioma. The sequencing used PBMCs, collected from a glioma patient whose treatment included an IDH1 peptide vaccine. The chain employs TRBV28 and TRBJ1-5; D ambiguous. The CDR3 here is CASSLRQPYQPQHF. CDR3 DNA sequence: TGTGCCAGCAGTTTACGGCAGCCTTATCAGCCCCAGCATTTT.